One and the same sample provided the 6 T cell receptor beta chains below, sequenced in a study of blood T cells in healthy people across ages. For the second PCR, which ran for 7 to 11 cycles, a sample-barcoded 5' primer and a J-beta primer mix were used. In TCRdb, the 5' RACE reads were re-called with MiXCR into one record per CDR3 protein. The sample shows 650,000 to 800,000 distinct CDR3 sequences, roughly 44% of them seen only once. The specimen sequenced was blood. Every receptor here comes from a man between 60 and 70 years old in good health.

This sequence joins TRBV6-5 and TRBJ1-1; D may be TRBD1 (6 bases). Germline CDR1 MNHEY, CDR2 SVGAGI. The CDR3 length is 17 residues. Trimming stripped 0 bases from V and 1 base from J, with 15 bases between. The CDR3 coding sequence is TGTGCCAGCAGTTACTCGATAAACAGGGTAGCGAACACTGAAGCTTTCTTT. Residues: CASSYSINRVANTEAFF.

The CDR3, as DNA: TGTGCCAGCAACATACAGGCCGGGGTGGGAAACACTGAAGCTTTCTTT. This encodes CASNIQAGVGNTEAFF. The chain employs TRBV12-3 or TRBV12-4 and TRBJ1-1, with a weak D call TRBD1 (5 bases). With 7 bases removed from V and 2 bases from J, the gap between germline ends came to 20 bases. The CDR3 length is 16 residues.

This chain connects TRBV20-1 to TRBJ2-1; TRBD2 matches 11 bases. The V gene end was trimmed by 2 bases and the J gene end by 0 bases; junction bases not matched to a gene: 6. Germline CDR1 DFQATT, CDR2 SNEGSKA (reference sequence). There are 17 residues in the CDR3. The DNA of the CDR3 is TGCAGTGCTAGACCCACTAGCGGGGGAAGCTCCTACAATGAGCAGTTCTTC. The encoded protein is CSARPTSGGSSYNEQFF.

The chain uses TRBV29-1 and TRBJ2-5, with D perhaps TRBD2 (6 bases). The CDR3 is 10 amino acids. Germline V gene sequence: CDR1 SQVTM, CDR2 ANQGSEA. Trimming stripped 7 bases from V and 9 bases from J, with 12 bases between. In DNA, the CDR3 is TGCAGCGGCGGGGAACAGGCCCAGTACTTC. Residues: CSGGEQAQYF.

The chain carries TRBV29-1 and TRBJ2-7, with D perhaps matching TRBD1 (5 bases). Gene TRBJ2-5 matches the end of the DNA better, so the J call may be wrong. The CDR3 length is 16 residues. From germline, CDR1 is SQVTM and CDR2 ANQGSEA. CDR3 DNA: TGCAGCGTTGGGCCTATCTTCGAAGGGGTCGGGGAGACCCAGTACTTC. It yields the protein CSVGPIFEGVGETQYF.

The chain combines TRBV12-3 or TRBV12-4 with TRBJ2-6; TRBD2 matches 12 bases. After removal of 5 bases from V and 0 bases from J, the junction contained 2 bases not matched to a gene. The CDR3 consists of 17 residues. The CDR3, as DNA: TGTGCCAGCAGTAGACTAGCGGGAGTCTCTGGGGCCAACGTCCTGACTTTC. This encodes CASSRLAGVSGANVLTF.